This T cell receptor beta chain appears in the sequencing data of a study of T cells after yellow fever vaccination. This clonotype was detected ten times or more. Losses at the gene ends were 1 base for V and 5 bases for J; bases not matched to a gene: 0. Germline values: CDR1 MNHEY, CDR2 SMNVEV (reference sequence). The length of the CDR3 is 13 residues. TCRdb independently ran MiXCR on the 5' RACE reads; one entry per CDR3 protein. The sample holds about 120,000 distinct CDR3 sequences, 7.2% seen once. The chain carries TRBV27 and TRBJ2-5; 8 positions agree with TRBD1. The sample here was CD4+ T cells sorted from PBMCs, taken about 41 days after the first yellow fever vaccination. The receptor was derived from a man between 18 and 35 years old who received the YFV17D yellow fever vaccine. The CDR3 here is CASSLWDRETQYF. The CDR3 DNA sequence: TGTGCCAGCAGTTTATGGGACAGGGAGACCCAGTACTTC.